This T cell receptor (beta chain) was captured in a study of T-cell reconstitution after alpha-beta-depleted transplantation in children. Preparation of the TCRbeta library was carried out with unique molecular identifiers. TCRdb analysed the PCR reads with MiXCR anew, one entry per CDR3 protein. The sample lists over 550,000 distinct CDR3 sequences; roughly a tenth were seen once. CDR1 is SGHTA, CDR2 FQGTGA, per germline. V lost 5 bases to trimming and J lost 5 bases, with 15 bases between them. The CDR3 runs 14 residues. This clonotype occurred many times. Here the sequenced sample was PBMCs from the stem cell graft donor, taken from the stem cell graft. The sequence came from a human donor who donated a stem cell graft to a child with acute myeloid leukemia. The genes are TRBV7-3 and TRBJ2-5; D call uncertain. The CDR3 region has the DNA TGTGCCAGCAGCCCTGCTGGGCTTCCGGAGACCCAGTACTTC. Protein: CASSPAGLPETQYF.